This passage covers 18 T cell receptor beta chains from one sample sequenced in a study of blood T cell repertoires in COVID-19. The table came from immunoSEQ multiplex PCR; TCRdb's copy has only in-frame clones and leaves some out. The sample records roughly 250,000 clones, about 88% being singletons. The sample taken for sequencing was peripheral blood. Source of these receptors: a woman between 40 and 50 years old who had recovered from COVID-19.

The chain recombines TRBV7-8 with TRBJ2-2; 11 bases are a match to TRBD2. The CDR3 loop spans 16 amino acids. Unmatched junction bases numbered 6, after V lost 5 bases and J lost 4 bases. Germline CDR1 SGHVS, CDR2 FQNEAQ. This CDR3 is CASSARLAGSTGELFF. CDR3 sequence (DNA): TGTGCCAGCAGCGCACGACTAGCGGGGTCCACCGGGGAGCTGTTTTTT.

This chain links TRBV19 with TRBJ2-1; 8 bases are shared with TRBD2. The junction had 11 bases not matched to a gene; V was cut back by 5 bases and J by 8 bases. This CDR3 has 15 residues. Germline V CDR1 and CDR2: LNHDA, SQIVND (reference sequence). The CDR3 protein is CASSPSAGGRYEQFF. The CDR3 nucleotides are TGTGCCAGTAGTCCTTCGGCGGGGGGTAGGTATGAGCAGTTCTTC.

The V gene is TRBV7-2, the J gene TRBJ2-5; tentative D call: TRBD1 (5 bases). CDR1 SGHTA and CDR2 FQGNSA come from the germline V gene. This CDR3 spans 14 amino acids. V was trimmed by 2 bases and J by 2 bases, leaving 9 bases between them. CDR3 residues: CASSLSTGQETQYF. In DNA form, the CDR3 reads TGTGCCAGCAGCTTATCTACAGGTCAAGAGACCCAGTACTTC.

The chain has TRBV19 and TRBJ2-2; 7 bases map to TRBD2. V dropped 6 bases and J dropped 5; count of bases not matched to a gene: 15. In germline, CDR1 is LNHDA, CDR2 SQIVND (reference sequence). There are 17 residues in the CDR3. The CDR3 DNA is TGTGCCAGTAGCGCTAAAGTCAGCGGGAAACGTACCGGGGAGCTGTTTTTT. As protein: CASSAKVSGKRTGELFF.

This rearrangement joins TRBV6-6 to TRBJ1-4; D perhaps matches TRBD1 (6 bases). The ends were cut back, 2 bases at V and 4 bases at J, with 14 bases in the middle. The CDR3 has 16 residues. Germline V gene data show CDR1 as MNHNY and CDR2 as SVGAGI (reference sequence). CDR3 in amino acids: CASSYGRGRVNEKLFF. The CDR3 DNA is TGTGCCAGCAGTTACGGTAGGGGGAGAGTTAATGAAAAACTGTTTTTT.

The chain has TRBV7-2 and TRBJ1-6, with a tentative D call TRBD1 (6 bases). The CDR3 is made up of 15 amino acids. Germline V gives CDR1 SGHTA, CDR2 FQGNSA. V lost 2 bases to trimming and J lost 5 bases, with 10 bases between them. CDR3 region: CASSLTTGNNSPLHF. The CDR3 DNA reads TGTGCCAGCAGCTTAACGACAGGCAATAATTCACCCCTCCACTTT.

This chain uses TRBV7-9 with TRBJ1-6; TRBD1 might be the D (5 bases). V dropped 4 bases and J dropped 7 bases, with 23 bases sitting between them. This CDR3 spans 18 amino acids. The germline V gene encodes CDR1 SEHNR and CDR2 FQNEAQ (reference sequence). The CDR3 loop is CASSWVAGIDLENSPLHF. CDR3 bases: TGTGCCAGCAGCTGGGTGGCAGGGATAGATCTCGAGAATTCACCCCTCCACTTT. The full variable domain, in which reference TRBV7-9 and TRBJ1-6 provide the parts outside the CDR3, is DTGVSQNPRHKITKRGQNVTFRCDPISEHNRLYWYRQTLGQGPEFLTYFQNEAQLEKSRLLSDRFSAERPKGSFSTLEIQRTEQGDSAMYLCASSWVAGIDLENSPLHFGNGTRLTVT.

The V call is TRBV6-2 or TRBV6-3, the J call TRBJ1-2; 8 nucleotides match TRBD1. CDR3 length: 15 amino acids. Germline-derived CDR1 and CDR2 are MNHEY and SVGEGT. Germline trimming cut 3 bases from V and 8 bases from J; bases unmatched to any gene: 11. The CDR3 DNA reads as TGTGCCAGCAGTTATTCGACAGGGGACCACTTGGGCTACACCTTC. It codes for CASSYSTGDHLGYTF.

The chain joins TRBV9 to TRBJ1-2; a possible D gene is TRBD1 (6 bases). Deletions cut 0 bases from V and 4 bases from J, with 13 bases between. Germline V gene data show CDR1 as SGDLS and CDR2 as YYNGEE. CDR3 length equals 15 residues. The CDR3 sequence: CASSVGQDRSYGYTF. For the CDR3, the DNA is TGTGCCAGCAGCGTAGGCCAGGACAGAAGCTATGGCTACACCTTC.

This clone was found once. The chain is built from TRBV11-2 and TRBJ2-2; D perhaps matches TRBD1 (6 bases). Germline CDR1 SGHAT, CDR2 FQNNGV. The CDR3 length is 15 residues. V lost 5 bases and J 1 base, leaving 11 bases between the germline ends. The CDR3 region has the DNA TGTGCCAGCAGCACCTACAGGGAGAACACCGGGGAGCTGTTTTTT. This codes for CASSTYRENTGELFF.

J is TRBJ2-4 and V is TRBV30; possibly TRBD2 for D (5 bases). The CDR3 loop spans 14 amino acids. Trimming removed 2 bases from V and 6 bases from J, with 14 bases in between. The germline gives CDR1 GTSNPN, CDR2 SVGIG (reference sequence). The CDR3 coding sequence is TGTGCCTGGAGTCCTAGAGGGCTTATAAACATTCAGTACTTC. As protein: CAWSPRGLINIQYF.

CDR3 sequence (DNA): TGTGCCAGCAGCTTGTATGTACAAGCGGGTCGTAATGAGCAGTTCTTC. Its protein is CASSLYVQAGRNEQFF. The chain combines TRBV5-6 with TRBJ2-1; tentatively, D is TRBD2 (6 bases). The length of the CDR3 is 16 residues. Trimming cost V 1 base and J 7 bases, with 18 bases left between them. Germline loops: CDR1 SGHDT, CDR2 YYEEEE.

The chain links TRBV2 to TRBJ1-2, with TRBD1 matching over 10 bases. Germline CDR1 SNHLY, CDR2 FYNNEI. The junction had 8 bases not matched to a gene; V was cut back by 4 bases and J by 6 bases. CDR3 length: 15 amino acids. CDR3 sequence: CASSGDRGRRDGYTF. Written as DNA, the CDR3 is TGTGCCAGCAGTGGTGACAGGGGGCGAAGGGATGGCTACACCTTC.

This clone was recorded at least ten times. This sequence joins TRBV5-4 and TRBJ1-2, with D possibly matching TRBD1 (5 bases). V was pared by 6 bases and J by 4 bases, with 22 bases between. In germline, CDR1 is SGHNT, CDR2 YYREEE (reference sequence). The CDR3 consists of 16 residues. The CDR3 spells CASTSWQGDVPYGYTF. For the CDR3, the DNA is TGTGCCAGCACCTCATGGCAGGGCGATGTCCCCTATGGCTACACCTTC.

The CDR3 sequence is CASRPPSGQNTGELFF. DNA for the CDR3: TGTGCCAGCAGGCCACCTAGCGGGCAGAACACCGGGGAGCTGTTTTTT. The genes are TRBV5-6 and TRBJ2-2, with 8 bases identical to TRBD2. Germline V gene lookup returns CDR1 SGHDT and CDR2 YYEEEE. This CDR3 is built from 16 residues. The V segment lost 5 bases and the J segment 1 base; nucleotides outside the gene matches: 7.

The V call is TRBV7-6, the J call TRBJ2-2; 7 bases are shared with TRBD1. The V and J ends lost 1 base and 4 bases, in that order; junction bases with no gene match: 6. This CDR3 has 16 residues. Per germline, CDR1 SGHVS and CDR2 FNYEAQ. Here the CDR3 DNA reads TGTGCCAGCAGCTTAGGTACAGGGGCCAGCACCGGGGAGCTGTTTTTT. This gives the protein CASSLGTGASTGELFF.

This chain uses TRBV7-3 with TRBJ1-1, with 8 bases matching TRBD1. Germline values: CDR1 SGHTA, CDR2 FQGTGA. The CDR3 loop spans 13 amino acids. Germline trimming cut 5 bases from V and 11 bases from J; bases unmatched to any gene: 10. The CDR3 is CASSLAGQGGAFF. CDR3 nucleotide sequence: TGTGCCAGCAGCCTTGCAGGACAGGGTGGCGCTTTCTTT.

The V call is TRBV4-1, the J call TRBJ2-2, with TRBD2 matching over 13 bases. J lost 5 bases, V lost 0 bases, and 3 bases had no gene match. Germline CDR1 is MGHRA and CDR2 is YSYEKL. The CDR3 spans 17 residues. In DNA form, the CDR3 reads TGCGCCAGCAGCCAAGATGGACTAGCGGGGGTAACCGGGGAGCTGTTTTTT. Protein product: CASSQDGLAGVTGELFF.